This TCR beta chain was retrieved from a study of blood T cell repertoires in COVID-19. Enrollees, about 18 to 95 years old, lived in about two dozen US areas. Data came from immunoSEQ multiplex PCR; TCRdb stores just in-frame clones and leaves some out. Of around 250,000 clones in the sample, over 80% were seen once. V lost 5 bases and J lost 2, with 16 bases in between. The CDR3 contains 15 residues. CDR1 is SGHAT, CDR2 FQNNGV, per germline. The sequencing sample was made of PBMCs or T cells enriched from blood (not recorded which). The receptor comes from a human donor in a cohort exposed to, infected with or recovered from COVID-19 (not recorded which). The donor label of this sample is uncertain. V usage is TRBV11-2 and J usage is TRBJ2-7; no definite D call. CDR3 sequence reads: CASSPGFRSPYEQYF. As DNA, the CDR3 is TGTGCCAGCAGCCCCGGGTTTCGGTCCCCCTACGAGCAGTACTTC.